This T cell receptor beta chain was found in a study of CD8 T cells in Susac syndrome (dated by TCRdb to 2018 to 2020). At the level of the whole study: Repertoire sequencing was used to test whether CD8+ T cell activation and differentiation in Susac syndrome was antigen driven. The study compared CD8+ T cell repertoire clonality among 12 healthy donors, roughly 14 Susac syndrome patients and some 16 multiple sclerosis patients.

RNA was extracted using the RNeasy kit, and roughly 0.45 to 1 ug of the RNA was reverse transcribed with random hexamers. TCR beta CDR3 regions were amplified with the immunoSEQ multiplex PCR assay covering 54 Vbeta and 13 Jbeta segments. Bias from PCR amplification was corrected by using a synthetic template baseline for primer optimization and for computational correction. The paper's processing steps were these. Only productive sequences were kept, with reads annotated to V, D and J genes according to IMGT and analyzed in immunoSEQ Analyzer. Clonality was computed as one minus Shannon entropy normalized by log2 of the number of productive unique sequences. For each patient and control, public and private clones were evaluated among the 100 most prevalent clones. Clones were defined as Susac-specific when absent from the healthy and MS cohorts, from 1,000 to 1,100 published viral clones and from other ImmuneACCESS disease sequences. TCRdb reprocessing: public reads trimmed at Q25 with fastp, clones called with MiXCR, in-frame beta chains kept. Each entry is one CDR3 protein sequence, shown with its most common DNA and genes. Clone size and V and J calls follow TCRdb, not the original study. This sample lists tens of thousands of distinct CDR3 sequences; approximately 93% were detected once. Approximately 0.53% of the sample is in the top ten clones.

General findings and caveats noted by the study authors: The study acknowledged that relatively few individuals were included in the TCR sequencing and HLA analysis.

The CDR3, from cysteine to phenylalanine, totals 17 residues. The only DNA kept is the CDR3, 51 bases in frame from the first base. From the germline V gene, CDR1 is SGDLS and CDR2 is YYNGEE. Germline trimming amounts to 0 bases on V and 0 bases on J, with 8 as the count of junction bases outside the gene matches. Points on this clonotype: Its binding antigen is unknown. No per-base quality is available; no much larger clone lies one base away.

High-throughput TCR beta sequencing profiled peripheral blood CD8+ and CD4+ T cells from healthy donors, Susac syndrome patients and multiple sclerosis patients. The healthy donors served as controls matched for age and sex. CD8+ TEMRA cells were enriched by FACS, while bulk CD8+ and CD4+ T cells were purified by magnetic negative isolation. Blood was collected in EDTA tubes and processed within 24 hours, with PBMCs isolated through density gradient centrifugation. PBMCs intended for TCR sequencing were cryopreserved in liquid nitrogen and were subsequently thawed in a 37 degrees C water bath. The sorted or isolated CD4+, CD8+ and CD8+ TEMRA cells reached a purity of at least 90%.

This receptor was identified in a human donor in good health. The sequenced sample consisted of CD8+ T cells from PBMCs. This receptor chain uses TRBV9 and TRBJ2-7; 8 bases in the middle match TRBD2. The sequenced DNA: TGTGCCAGCAGCGTAGGGCTAGCGGGTGCTGGCTCCTACGAGCAGTACTTC. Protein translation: CASSVGLAGAGSYEQYF.